This T cell receptor (beta chain) was found in a study of T cell repertoires in cytomegalovirus infection. Study summary: Both recently identified HLA-C-restricted and well-studied HLA-B-restricted CMV epitopes were used in the study. Based on public TCR beta signatures, there were indications of CMV infection and of a matching HLA type. Study results and caveats: In two of eight donors, the top clonotype was HLA-C-restricted CMV-specific. Accumulated public TCR beta family frequency recognized individuals carrying CMV together with the relevant HLA.

Trimming removed 3 bases from V and 7 bases from J, with 10 bases in between. Germline V gene data show CDR1 as SGHVS and CDR2 as FNYEAQ. The CDR3 loop spans 13 amino acids. TCRdb re-called the reads with MiXCR, one entry per CDR3 protein. Among about 890,000 distinct CDR3 sequences listed, 31% were seen once. As concerns this clonotype: Its antigen is undetermined.

The material sequenced was cultured CD8+ T cells from PBMCs, taken from culture after CMV antigen stimulation. This sequence joins TRBV7-6 and TRBJ1-5; D remains ambiguous. This TCR was recovered from a human donor in good health (CMV status not recorded). Some clones in this sample may be carry-over from other donors' samples. CDR3 nucleotide sequence: TGTGCCAGCAGCTTGGGCAATGGGCAGCCCCAGCATTTT. Its translation is CASSLGNGQPQHF. Full variable domain (missing parts from reference TRBV7-6 and TRBJ1-5): GAGVSQSPRYKVTKRGQDVALRCDPISGHVSLYWYRQALGQGPEFLTYFNYEAQQDKSGLPNDRFSAERPEGSISTLTIQRTEQRDSAMYRCASSLGNGQPQHFGDGTRLSIL.